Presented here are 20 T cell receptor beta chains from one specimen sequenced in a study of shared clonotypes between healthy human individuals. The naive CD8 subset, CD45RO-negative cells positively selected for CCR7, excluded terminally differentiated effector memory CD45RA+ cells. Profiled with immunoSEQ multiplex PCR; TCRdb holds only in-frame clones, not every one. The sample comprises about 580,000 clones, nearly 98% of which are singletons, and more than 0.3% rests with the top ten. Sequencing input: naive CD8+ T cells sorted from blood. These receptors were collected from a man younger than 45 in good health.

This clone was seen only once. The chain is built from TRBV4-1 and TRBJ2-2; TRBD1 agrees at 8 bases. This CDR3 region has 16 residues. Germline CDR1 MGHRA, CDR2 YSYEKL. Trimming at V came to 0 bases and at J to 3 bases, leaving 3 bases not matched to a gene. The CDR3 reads CASSQDRDRHTGELFF. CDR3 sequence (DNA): TGCGCCAGCAGCCAAGATCGGGACAGGCACACCGGGGAGCTGTTTTTT.

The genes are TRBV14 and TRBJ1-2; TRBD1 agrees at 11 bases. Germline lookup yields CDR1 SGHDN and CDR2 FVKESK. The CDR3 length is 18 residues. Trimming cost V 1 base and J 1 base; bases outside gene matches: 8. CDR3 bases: TGTGCCAGCAGCCAAGTTAACCCCGGGACAGGGGGTAACTATGGCTACACCTTC. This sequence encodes CASSQVNPGTGGNYGYTF.

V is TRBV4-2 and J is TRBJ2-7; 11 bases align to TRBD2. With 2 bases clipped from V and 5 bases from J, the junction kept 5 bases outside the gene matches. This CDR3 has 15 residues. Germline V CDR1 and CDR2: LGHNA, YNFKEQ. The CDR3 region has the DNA TGTGCCAGCAGCCAATTAGCGGGAGGGCACCACGAGCAGTACTTC. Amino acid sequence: CASSQLAGGHHEQYF.

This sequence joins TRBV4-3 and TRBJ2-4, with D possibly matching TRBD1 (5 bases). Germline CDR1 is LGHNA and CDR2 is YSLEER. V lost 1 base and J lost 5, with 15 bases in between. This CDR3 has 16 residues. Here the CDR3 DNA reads TGCGCCAGCAGCCAAGCCCTTCGACCCAGGGAAAACATTCAGTACTTC. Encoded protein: CASSQALRPRENIQYF.

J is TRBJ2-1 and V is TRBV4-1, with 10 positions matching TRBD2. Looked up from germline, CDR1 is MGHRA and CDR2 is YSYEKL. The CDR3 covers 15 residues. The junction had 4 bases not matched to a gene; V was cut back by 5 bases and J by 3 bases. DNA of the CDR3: TGCGCCAGCAGCTCCGGACTAGCGGTCTACAATGAGCAGTTCTTC. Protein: CASSSGLAVYNEQFF.

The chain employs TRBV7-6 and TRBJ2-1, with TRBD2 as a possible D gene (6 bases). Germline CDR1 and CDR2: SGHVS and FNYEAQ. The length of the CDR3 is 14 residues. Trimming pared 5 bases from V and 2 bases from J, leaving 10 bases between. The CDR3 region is CASSPTGAYNEQFF. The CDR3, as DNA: TGTGCCAGCAGCCCGACGGGGGCCTACAATGAGCAGTTCTTC.

In DNA form, the CDR3 reads TGTGCCAGCAGCCCGGGAATAAGGGACACCGGGGAGCTGTTTTTT. It encodes CASSPGIRDTGELFF. The chain links TRBV7-2 to TRBJ2-2; D possibly corresponds to TRBD2 (5 bases). Trimming shortened V by 5 bases and J by 3 bases, and 13 bases separated the two germline ends. The CDR3 totals 15 residues. Germline CDR1 and CDR2: SGHTA and FQGNSA.

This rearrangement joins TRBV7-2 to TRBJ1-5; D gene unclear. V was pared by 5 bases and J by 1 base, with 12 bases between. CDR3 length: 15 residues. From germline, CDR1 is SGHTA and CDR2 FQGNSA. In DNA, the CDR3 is TGTGCCAGCAGCCTAACTCTGGGGAGCAATCAGCCCCAGCATTTT. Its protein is CASSLTLGSNQPQHF.

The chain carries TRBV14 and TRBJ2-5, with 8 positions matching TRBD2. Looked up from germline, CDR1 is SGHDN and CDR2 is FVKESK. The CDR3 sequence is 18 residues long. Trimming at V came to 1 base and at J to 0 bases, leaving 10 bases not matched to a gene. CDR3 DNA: TGTGCCAGCAGCCAAGGCGACGGGAGGGCCCAGTACCAAGAGACCCAGTACTTC. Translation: CASSQGDGRAQYQETQYF.

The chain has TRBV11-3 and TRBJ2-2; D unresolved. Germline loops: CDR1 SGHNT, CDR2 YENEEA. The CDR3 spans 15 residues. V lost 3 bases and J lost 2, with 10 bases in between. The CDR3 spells CASSFPQVNTGELFF. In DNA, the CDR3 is TGTGCCAGCAGCTTTCCGCAGGTTAACACCGGGGAGCTGTTTTTT.

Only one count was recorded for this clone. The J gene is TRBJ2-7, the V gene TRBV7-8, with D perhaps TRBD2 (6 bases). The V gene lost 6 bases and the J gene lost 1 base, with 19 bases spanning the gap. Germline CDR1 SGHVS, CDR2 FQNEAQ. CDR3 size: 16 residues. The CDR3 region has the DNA TGTGCCAGCAGTCCAATCGTGGGACTGATATCCTACGAGCAGTACTTC. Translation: CASSPIVGLISYEQYF.

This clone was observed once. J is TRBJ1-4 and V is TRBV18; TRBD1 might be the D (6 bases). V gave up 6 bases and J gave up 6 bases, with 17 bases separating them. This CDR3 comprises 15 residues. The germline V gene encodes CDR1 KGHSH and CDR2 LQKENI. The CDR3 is CASSMATQGYEKLFF. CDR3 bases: TGTGCCAGCTCGATGGCGACACAGGGCTATGAAAAACTGTTTTTT.

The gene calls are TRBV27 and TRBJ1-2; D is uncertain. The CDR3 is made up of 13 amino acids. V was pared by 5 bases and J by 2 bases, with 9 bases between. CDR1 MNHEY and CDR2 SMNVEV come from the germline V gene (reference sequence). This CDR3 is CASSTDTNYGYTF. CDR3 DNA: TGTGCCAGCAGTACCGACACCAACTATGGCTACACCTTC.

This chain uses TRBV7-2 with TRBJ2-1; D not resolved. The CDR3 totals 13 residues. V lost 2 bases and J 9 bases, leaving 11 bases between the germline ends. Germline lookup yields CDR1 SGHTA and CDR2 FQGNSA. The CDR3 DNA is TGTGCCAGCAGCTTACCCCTGGTAGTTGAGCAGTTCTTC. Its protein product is CASSLPLVVEQFF.

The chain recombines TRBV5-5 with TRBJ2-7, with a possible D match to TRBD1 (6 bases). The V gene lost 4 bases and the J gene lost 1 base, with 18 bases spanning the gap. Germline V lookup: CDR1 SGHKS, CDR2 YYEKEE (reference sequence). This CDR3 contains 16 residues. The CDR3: CASSPPTTGFSYEQYF. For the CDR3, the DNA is TGTGCCAGCAGCCCCCCCACGACAGGCTTTTCCTACGAGCAGTACTTC.

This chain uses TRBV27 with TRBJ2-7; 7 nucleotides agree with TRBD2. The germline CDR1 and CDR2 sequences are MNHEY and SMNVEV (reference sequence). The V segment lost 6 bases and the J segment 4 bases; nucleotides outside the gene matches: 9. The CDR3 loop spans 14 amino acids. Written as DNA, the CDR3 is TGTGCCAGCAGGCGGAGCGGGGTAGGTTACGAGCAGTACTTC. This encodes CASRRSGVGYEQYF.

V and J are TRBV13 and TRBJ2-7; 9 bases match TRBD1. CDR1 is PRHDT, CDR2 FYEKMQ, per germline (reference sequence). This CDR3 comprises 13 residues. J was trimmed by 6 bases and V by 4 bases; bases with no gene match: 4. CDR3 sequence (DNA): TGTGCCAGCAGCTGGGGACAGGGTATCGAGCAGTACTTC. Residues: CASSWGQGIEQYF.

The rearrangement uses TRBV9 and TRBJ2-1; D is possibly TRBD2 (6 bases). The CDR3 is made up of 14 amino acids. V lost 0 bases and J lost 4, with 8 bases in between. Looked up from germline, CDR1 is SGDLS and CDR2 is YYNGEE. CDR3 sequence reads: CASSVAGDYNEQFF. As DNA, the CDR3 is TGTGCCAGCAGCGTAGCGGGAGATTACAATGAGCAGTTCTTC.

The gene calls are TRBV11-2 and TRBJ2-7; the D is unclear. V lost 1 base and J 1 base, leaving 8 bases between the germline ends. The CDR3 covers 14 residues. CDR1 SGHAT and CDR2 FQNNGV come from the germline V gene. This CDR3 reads CASSLVAPSYEQYF. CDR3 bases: TGTGCCAGCAGCTTAGTCGCGCCGTCCTACGAGCAGTACTTC. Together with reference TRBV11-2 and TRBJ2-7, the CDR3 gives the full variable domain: EAGVAQSPRYKIIEKRQSVAFWCNPISGHATLYWYQQILGQGPKLLIQFQNNGVVDDSQLPKDRFSAERLKGVDSTLKIQPAKLEDSAVYLCASSLVAPSYEQYFGPGTRLTVT.

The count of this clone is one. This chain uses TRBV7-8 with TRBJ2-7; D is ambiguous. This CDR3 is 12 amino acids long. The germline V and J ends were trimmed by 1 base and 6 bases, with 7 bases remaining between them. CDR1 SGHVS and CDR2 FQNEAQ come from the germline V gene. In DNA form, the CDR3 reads TGTGCCAGCAGCTTAGTAGTATCCGAGCAGTACTTC. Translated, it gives CASSLVVSEQYF. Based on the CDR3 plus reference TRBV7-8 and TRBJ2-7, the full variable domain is GAGVSQSPRYKVAKRGQDVALRCDPISGHVSLFWYQQALGQGPEFLTYFQNEAQLDKSGLPSDRFFAERPEGSVSTLKIQRTQQEDSAVYLCASSLVVSEQYFGPGTRLTVT.